This record covers a single TCR beta chain. The specificity of this receptor is unknown. Within one base of it there is no much larger clone, and no base qualities were kept. These data originate in a study of blood T cell repertoires in COVID-19 (TCRdb year 2020). The study in broad terms: Samples covering the acute and convalescent phases of COVID-19 were provided by collaborators in the United States, Italy and Spain. The material from the prospective study consisted of cDNA or gDNA derived from T cells, B-cell-depleted T cells, or PBMCs. Deeply sampled blood TCRbeta repertoires from subjects exposed to, actively infected with, or recovered from COVID-19 were included in the dataset. The repertoires were released in a freely available public database meant as a resource for research on the immune response to SARS-CoV-2. The samples were drawn from two sources: the first 160 participants of the ongoing ImmuneRACE study, and 1,254 subjects contributed by 6 global collaborators. A de-identified subject ID, COVID-19 status, age in years and sex were almost always included in the sample metadata. Where available, HLA class I and class II types were obtained from metadata supplied by the sample provider rather than from assay-based typing. Paper-wide results and their limitations: The quantity of clinical and demographic metadata differed by source and by participant and was supplied without curation.

Collaborating institutions collected whole blood in K2EDTA tubes following their own protocols. Collaborator samples were shipped for TCRbeta analysis as frozen whole blood, isolated PBMCs, or DNA extracted from either sample type. From V the trimming removes 5 bases and from J it removes 5 bases, while the gene matches leave 7 bases of the junction unaccounted for. The CDR3 goes from the cysteine to the phenylalanine over 13 residues. The retained sequence is limited to the CDR3, 39 bases, with the frame set at the first base. From a lookup of the germline V gene, CDR1 and CDR2 are SQVTM and ANQGSEA. The immunoSEQ Assay, a bias-controlled multiplex PCR, was used to amplify TCRbeta CDR3 regions from genomic DNA. In the original analysis: Nucleated cell counts per sample were estimated from amplification of reference gene primers within the assay. Sequence reads were collapsed and filtered to measure the absolute abundance of every unique TCRbeta CDR3 rearrangement. For each sample, productive Simpson clonality was calculated as the square root of Simpson's diversity index over productive rearrangements. Imported from immuneACCESS, the table was reduced by TCRdb to in-frame sequences with V and J called. These copies leave out some clones; in studies compared against another copy, an unresolved V gene accounts for under half, and the cause of the remainder is not known. The V and J calls and the clone size are those of that table, but D and trimming were determined from the DNA. The sample yields over 120,000 clones; approximately 88% were counted once. The ten largest clones capture approximately 0.98% of the sample.

The TCR comes from a woman aged 45-65 years with acute or convalescent COVID-19. The rearranged chain carries TRBV29-1 and TRBJ2-3, with TRBD1 matching 7 junction bases. Sequencing was carried out using peripheral blood. The CDR3 protein sequence reads: CSVYDRVIDTQYF. DNA sequence: TGCAGCGTTTACGACAGGGTAATAGATACGCAGTATTTT.